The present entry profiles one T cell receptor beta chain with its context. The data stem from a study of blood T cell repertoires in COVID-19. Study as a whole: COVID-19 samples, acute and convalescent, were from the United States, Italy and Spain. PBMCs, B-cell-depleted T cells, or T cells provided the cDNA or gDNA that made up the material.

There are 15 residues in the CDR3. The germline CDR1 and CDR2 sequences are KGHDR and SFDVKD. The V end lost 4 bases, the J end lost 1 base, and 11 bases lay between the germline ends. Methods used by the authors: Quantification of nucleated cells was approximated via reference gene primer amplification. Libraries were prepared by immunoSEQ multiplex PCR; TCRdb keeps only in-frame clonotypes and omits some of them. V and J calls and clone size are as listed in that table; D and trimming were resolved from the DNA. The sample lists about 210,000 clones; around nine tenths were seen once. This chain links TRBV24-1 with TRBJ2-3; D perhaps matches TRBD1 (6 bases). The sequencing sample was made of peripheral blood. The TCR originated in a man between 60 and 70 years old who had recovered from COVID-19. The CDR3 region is CATSDLTGGTDTQYF. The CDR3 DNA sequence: TGTGCCACCAGTGACCTGACAGGTGGCACAGATACGCAGTATTTT.